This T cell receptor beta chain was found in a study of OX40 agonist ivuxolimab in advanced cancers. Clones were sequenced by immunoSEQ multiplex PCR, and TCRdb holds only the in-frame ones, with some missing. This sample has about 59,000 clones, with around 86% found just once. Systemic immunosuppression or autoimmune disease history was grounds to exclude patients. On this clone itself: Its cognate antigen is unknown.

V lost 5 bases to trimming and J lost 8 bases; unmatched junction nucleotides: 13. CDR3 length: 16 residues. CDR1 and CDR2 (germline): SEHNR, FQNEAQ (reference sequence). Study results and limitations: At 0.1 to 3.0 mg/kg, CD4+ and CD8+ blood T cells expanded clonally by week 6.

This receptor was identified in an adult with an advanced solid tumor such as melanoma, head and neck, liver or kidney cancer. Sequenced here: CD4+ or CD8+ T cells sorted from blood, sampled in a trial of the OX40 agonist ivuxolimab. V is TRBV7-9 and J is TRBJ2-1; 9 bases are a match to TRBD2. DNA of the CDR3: TGTGCCAGCAGCCCGGTAGCGGGGGTCTCAAGGGATGAGCAGTTCTTC. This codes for CASSPVAGVSRDEQFF.